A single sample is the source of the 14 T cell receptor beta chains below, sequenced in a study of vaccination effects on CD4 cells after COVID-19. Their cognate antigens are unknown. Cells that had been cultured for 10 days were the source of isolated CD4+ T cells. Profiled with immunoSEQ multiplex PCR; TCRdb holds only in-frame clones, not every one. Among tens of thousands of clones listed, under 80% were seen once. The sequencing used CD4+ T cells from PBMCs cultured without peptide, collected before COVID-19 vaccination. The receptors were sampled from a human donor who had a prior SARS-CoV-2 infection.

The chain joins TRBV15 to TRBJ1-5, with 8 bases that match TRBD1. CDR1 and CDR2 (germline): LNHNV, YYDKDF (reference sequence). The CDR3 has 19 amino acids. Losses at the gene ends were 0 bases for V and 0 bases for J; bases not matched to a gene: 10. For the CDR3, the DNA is TGTGCCACCAGCAGAGAACGCGGGACAGGAAAGATTAGCAATCAGCCCCAGCATTTT. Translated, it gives CATSRERGTGKISNQPQHF. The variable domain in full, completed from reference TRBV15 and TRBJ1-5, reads DAMVIQNPRYQVTQFGKPVTLSCSQTLNHNVMYWYQQKSSQAPKLLFHYYDKDFNNEADTPDNFQSRRPNTSFCFLDIRSPGLGDTAMYLCATSRERGTGKISNQPQHFGDGTRLSIL.

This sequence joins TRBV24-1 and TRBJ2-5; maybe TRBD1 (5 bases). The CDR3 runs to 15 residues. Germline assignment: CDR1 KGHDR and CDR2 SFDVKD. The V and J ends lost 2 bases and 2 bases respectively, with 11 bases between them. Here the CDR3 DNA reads TGTGCCACCAGTGATTATCAGGGATTTCAAGAGACCCAGTACTTC. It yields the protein CATSDYQGFQETQYF.

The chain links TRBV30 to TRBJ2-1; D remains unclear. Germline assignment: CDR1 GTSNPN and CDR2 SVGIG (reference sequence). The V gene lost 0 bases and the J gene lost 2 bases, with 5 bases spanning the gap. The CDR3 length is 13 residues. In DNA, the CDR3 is TGTGCCTGGAGTGTTGGGCCCTACAATGAGCAGTTCTTC. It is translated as CAWSVGPYNEQFF. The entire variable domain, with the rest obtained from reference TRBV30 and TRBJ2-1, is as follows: SQTIHQWPATLVQPVGSPLSLECTVEGTSNPNLYWYRQAAGRGLQLLFYSVGIGQISSEVPQNLSASRPQDRQFILSSKKLLLSDSGFYLCAWSVGPYNEQFFGPGTRLTVL.

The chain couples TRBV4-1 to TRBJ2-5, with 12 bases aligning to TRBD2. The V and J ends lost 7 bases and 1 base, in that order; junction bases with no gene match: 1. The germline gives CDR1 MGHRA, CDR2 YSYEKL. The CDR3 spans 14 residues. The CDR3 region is CASKTSGSQETQYF. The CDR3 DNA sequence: TGCGCCAGCAAGACTAGCGGGAGCCAAGAGACCCAGTACTTC.

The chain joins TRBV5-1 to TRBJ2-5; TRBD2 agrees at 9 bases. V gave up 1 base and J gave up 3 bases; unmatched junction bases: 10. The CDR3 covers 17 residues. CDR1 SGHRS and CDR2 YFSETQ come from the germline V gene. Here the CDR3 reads CASSLNVGLAGKETQYF. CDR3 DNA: TGCGCCAGCAGCTTGAATGTGGGGCTAGCGGGGAAAGAGACCCAGTACTTC.

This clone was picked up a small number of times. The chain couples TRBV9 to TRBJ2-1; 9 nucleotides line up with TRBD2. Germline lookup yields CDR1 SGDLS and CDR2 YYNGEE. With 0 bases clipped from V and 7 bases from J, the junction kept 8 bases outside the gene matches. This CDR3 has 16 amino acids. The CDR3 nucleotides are TGTGCCAGCAGCGTAGGCGGGAGGGCCCTGTCGAATGAGCAGTTCTTC. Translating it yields CASSVGGRALSNEQFF.

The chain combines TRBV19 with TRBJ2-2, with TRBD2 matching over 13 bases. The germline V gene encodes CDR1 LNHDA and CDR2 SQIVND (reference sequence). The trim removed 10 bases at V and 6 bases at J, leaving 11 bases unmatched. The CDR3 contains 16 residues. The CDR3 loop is CATSLAGGLSAGELFF. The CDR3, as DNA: TGTGCCACCTCACTAGCGGGAGGGCTCTCGGCCGGGGAGCTGTTTTTT. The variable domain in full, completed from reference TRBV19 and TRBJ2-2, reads DGGITQSPKYLFRKEGQNVTLSCEQNLNHDAMYWYRQDPGQGLRLIYYSQIVNDFQKGDIAEGYSVSREKKESFPLTVTSAQKNPTAFYLCATSLAGGLSAGELFFGEGSRLTVL.

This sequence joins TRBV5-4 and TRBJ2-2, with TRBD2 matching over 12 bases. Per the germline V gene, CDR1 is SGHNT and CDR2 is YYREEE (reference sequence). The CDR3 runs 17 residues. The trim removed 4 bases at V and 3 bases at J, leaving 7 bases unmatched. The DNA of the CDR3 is TGTGCCAGCAGCAAACCTGGGACTAGCGGGTACACCGGGGAGCTGTTTTTT. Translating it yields CASSKPGTSGYTGELFF.

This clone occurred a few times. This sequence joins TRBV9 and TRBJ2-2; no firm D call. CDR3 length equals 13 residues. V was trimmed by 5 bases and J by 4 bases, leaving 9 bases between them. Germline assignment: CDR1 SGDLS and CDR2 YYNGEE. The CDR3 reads CASSYHGTGELFF. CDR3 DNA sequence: TGTGCCAGCAGTTACCATGGCACCGGGGAGCTGTTTTTT.

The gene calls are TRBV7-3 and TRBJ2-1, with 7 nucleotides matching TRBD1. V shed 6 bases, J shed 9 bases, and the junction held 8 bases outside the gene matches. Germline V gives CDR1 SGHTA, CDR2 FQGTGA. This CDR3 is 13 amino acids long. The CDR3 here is CASSAGTDGEQFF. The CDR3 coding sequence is TGTGCCAGCAGTGCCGGGACAGACGGTGAGCAGTTCTTC.

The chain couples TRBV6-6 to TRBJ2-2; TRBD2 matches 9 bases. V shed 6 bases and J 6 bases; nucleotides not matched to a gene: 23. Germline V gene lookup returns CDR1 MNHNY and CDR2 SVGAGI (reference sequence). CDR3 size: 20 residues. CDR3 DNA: TGTGCCAGCAGCCCACGACCGAAGAGGACTAGCGTCAGTCCGGCCGGGGAGCTGTTTTTT. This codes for CASSPRPKRTSVSPAGELFF.

The DNA of the CDR3 is TGTGCCAGCAGTGAACTAGCTAAATACAATGAGCAGTTCTTC. This encodes CASSELAKYNEQFF. The chain links TRBV2 to TRBJ2-1; possible D gene TRBD2, 5 bases. The ends were cut back, 2 bases at V and 4 bases at J, with 9 bases in the middle. CDR1 is SNHLY and CDR2 is FYNNEI in the germline V gene. This CDR3 is built from 14 residues.

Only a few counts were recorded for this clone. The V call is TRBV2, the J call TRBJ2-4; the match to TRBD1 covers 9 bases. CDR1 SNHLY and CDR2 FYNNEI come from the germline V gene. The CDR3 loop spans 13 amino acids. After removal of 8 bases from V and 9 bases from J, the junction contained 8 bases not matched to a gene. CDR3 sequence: CASSRDRDGIQYF. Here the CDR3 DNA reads TGTGCCAGCTCCCGGGACAGGGATGGCATTCAGTACTTC. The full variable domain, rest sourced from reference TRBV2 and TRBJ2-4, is EPEVTQTPSHQVTQMGQEVILRCVPISNHLYFYWYRQILGQKVEFLVSFYNNEISEKSEIFDDQFSVERPDGSNFTLKIRSTKLEDSAMYFCASSRDRDGIQYFGAGTRLSVL.

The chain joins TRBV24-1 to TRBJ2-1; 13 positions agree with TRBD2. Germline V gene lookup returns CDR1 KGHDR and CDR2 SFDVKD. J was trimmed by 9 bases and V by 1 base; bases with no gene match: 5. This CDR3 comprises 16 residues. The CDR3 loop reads CATSDFRTSGRGEQFF. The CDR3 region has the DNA TGTGCCACCAGTGATTTTCGGACTAGCGGGAGAGGTGAGCAGTTCTTC.